This TCR beta chain was recorded in a study of Graves' ophthalmopathy and Graves' hyperthyroidism (dated by TCRdb to 2016 to 2019). With regard to the full study: Peripheral blood was collected at initial diagnosis, prior to any treatment. The study used TCR beta repertoire signatures to distinguish Graves' ophthalmopathy from Graves' hyperthyroidism and to predict progression to ophthalmopathy. In total, 135 blood samples were TCR-sequenced: fewer than 50 ophthalmopathy, some 75 hyperthyroidism and roughly 17 hyperthyroidism-to-ophthalmopathy patients. To explore V-J signatures that distinguish ophthalmopathy from hyperthyroidism, a discovery set of about 99 patients was enrolled, made up of about 40 with ophthalmopathy and under 65 with stable hyperthyroidism. An independent validation cohort was composed of around 19 hyperthyroidism patients and 17 patients who later progressed from hyperthyroidism to ophthalmopathy. In more than five hyperthyroidism patients, T-cell repertoires of thyroid tissue and blood were compared. Following sample collection, hyperthyroidism patients were given methimazole at a starting dose of 30 mg daily, and ophthalmopathy patients were given high-dose intravenous methylprednisolone. General conclusions and limits of the study: No statistical method was used to set the sample size in advance, and the investigators knew which group each participant was assigned to. Ophthalmopathy was separated from stable hyperthyroidism by the 13-signature model with around 88% sensitivity and less than 82% specificity in cross-validation and with 80%/75% in the test set. In validation, the model predicted ophthalmopathy progression with about 71% sensitivity and roughly 72% specificity; roughly 12 predicted patients were CT-confirmed with GO in a median of approximately 6.5 months. Most expanded thyroid clonotypes with frequency above 0.001 were also detected in blood, suggesting blood repertoires may reflect the thyroid immune response.

V and J are truncated by 2 bases and 0 bases respectively, leaving an intervening sequence of 11 bases. Its CDR3 holds 15 amino acids, cysteine through phenylalanine. Only CDR3 DNA remains: 45 bases, in frame from the first base. CDR1 GTSNPN and CDR2 SVGIG are derived from the germline V gene (reference sequence). Ophthalmopathy patients were characterized by moderately to severely active disease, a Clinical Activity Score of at least 3, a NOSPECS grade of at least 4, and a disease duration under 3 months. Anyone with other autoimmune diseases, uncontrolled infections, pregnancy or lactation was excluded from the study. Clinical symptoms, serum thyroxine, TRAb, thyroid ultrasound and orbital computed tomography formed the basis of the diagnosis. PBMCs were isolated from more than 9 ml of fresh peripheral blood by Ficoll-Paque density gradient centrifugation. Trizol reagent was used to extract the total RNA, and its quality was then checked on an Agilent 2100 Bioanalyzer.

TCR beta CDR3 regions were amplified from RNA transcripts for repertoire sequencing. The first round was an RT-PCR using HTBI primers with the Qiagen OneStep RT-PCR kit, and this first round was followed by a second-round multiplex PCR, then size selection and purification. Libraries were sequenced paired-end with 100 bp reads on an Illumina HiSeq2000. Regarding the original processing steps: SOAPnuke was used to process the reads, removing any read that contained adapters or uncalled bases, had a mean Phred below 15, or lacked an exact match to the constant primer or identifier. COPE v1.2.5 was used to merge high-quality paired reads. Clonotypes were defined as unique nucleotide sequences and were aligned to IMGT TRB V, D and J references using MiTCR v1.1. Only V-J combinations with frequency above 0.0001 were analysed, covering 99.2% of repertoires. A TCR clonal expansion and chaos score per V-J combination was defined as the ratio of F50 clonal expansion to chaos observed in the TCRdist matrix. Welch's t-statistics and random forest were used to reduce the features to 10 to 15 V-J combinations, which were then used as input to a naive Bayes classifier. Thyroid-blood repertoire similarity was quantified with the Morisita-Horn index. TCRdb reworked the public reads: Q25 trimming with fastp, MiXCR clone assembly, productive beta chains retained. CDR3 protein duplicates are merged, each entry listing the most common genes and DNA. The V and J calls here are based on TCRdb, not the publication. The sample table lists 200,000 to 300,000 distinct CDR3 sequences, about 47% of them with a count of one. The ten largest clonotypes hold more than 45% of the sample.

Concerning this clonotype itself: It has no known antigen specificity. Base qualities are missing; no much larger clone stands one base away.

The V gene is TRBV30 and the J gene is TRBJ1-5; matching of 6 bases hints at TRBD1 as the D gene. This TCR was recovered from an adult man with Graves' ophthalmopathy. The sequenced sample consisted of peripheral blood. CDR3 loop: CAWSRGGNSNQPQHF. The base sequence is TGTGCCTGGAGTAGGGGGGGAAATAGCAATCAGCCCCAGCATTTT.